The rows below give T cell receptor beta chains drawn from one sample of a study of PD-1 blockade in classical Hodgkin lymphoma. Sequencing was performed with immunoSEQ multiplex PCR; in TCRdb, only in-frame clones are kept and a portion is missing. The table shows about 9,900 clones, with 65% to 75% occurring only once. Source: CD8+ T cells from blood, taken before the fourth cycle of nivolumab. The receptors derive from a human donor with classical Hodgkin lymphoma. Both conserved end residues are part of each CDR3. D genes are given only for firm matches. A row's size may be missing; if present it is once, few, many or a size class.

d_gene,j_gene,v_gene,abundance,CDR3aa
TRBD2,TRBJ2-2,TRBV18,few,CASSPLNPGLAGSKGGELFF
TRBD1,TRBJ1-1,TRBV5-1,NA,CASFRGAGGTEAFF
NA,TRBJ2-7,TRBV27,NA,CATSLGGGPYEQYF
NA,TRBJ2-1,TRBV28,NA,CASLGVADSYNEQFF
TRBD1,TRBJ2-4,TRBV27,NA,CASILPGRNRGHWAKNIQYF
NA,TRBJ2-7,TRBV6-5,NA,CASSLAPSYEQYF
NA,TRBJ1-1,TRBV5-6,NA,CASSLVLQTEAFF
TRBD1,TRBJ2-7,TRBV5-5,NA,CASSLTGTGFSYEQYF
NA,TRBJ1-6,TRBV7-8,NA,CASSLLSSYNSPLHF
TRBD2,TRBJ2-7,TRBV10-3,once,CAISTTSGRAYEQYF
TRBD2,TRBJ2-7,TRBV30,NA,CAWSGWTSGDEQYF
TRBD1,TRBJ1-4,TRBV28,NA,CASSPGTGINEKLFF
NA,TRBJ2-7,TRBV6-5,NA,CASSYALAGGEQYF
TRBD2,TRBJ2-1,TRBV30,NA,CAWSDSGGNEQFF
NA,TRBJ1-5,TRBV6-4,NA,CASSRQAINQPQHF
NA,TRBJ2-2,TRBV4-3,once,CASSQVITRRELNTGELFF
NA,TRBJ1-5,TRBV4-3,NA,CASSQGPDQPQHF
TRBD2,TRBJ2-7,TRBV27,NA,CASSFASGSSYEQYF
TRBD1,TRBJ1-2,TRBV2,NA,CASKGRGYYGYTF
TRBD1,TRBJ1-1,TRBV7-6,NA,CASSSTGGGTEAFF
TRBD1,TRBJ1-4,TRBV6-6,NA,CASSPSTGFNEKLFF
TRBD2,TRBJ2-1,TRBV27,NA,CASSLKAGVIYNEQFF
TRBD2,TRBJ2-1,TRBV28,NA,CASSLQREFNEQFF
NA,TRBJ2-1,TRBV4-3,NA,CASSQDGSYNEQFF
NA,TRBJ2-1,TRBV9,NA,CASSVGASRTYNEQFF
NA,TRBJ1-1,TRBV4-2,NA,CASSLGWTNTEAFF
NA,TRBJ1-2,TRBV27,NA,CASGSDYVYTF
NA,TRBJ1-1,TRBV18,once,CASSPGPNTEAFF
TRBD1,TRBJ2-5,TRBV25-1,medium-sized,CASTWTGGGETQYF
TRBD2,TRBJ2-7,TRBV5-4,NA,CASRGPGLAGGLSYEQYF
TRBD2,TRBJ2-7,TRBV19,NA,CASSIIGASGRTYEQYF
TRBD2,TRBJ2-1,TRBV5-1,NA,CASSWTSGGAYNEQFF
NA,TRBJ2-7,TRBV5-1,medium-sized,CASSLGGRGSSYEQYF
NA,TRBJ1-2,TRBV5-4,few,CASSPRGVRGYTF
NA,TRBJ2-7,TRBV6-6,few,CASSYEHYEQYF
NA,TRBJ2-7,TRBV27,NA,CASSEGSYEQYF
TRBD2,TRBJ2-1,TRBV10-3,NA,CAISESGTTINNEQFF
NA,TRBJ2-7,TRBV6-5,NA,CASSYSGTNSYEQYF
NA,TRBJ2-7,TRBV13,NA,CASSSQGNEQYF
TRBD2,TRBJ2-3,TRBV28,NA,CASSFGTSGLTDTQYF
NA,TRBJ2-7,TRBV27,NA,CASSVHWDISLYEQYF
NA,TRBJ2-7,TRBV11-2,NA,CASTLGGYGFYEQYF
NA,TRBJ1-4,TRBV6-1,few,CASSEEARLNEKLFF
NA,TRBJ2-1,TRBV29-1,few,CSVGVPETYYNEQFF
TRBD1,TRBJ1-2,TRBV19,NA,CASSTGQETYGYTF
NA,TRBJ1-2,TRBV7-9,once,CASSLAGGLDYGYTF
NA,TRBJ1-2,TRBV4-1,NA,CASSQEHRDGYGYTF
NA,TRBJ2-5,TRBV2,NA,CAGAESKYQETQYF
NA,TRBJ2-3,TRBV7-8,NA,CASSLAAAQVGASTDTQYF
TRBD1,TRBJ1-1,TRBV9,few,CASSVDMDRVNTEAFF
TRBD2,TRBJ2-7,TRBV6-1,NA,CASSEGGLAEIPYEQYF
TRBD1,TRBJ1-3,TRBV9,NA,CASGQGKRSGNTIYF
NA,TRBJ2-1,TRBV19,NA,CASRVGTSGNEQFF
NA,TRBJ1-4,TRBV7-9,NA,CASTVHNEKLFF
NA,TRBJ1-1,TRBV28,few,CASSLWDYTEAFF
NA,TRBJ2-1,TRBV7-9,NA,CASSLTYNEQFF
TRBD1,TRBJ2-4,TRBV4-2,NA,CASSQQGQRQYF